This T cell receptor (beta chain) stems from a study of blood T cell repertoires in COVID-19. Background on the study: Samples representing acute and convalescent COVID-19 were sourced from the United States, Italy and Spain. PBMCs, B-cell-depleted T cells, or T cells were the source of the cDNA or gDNA that made up the material.

Trimming shortened V by 4 bases and J by 2 bases, and 10 bases separated the two germline ends. The CDR3 totals 15 residues. Looked up from germline, CDR1 is SGHNT and CDR2 is YYREEE (reference sequence). Per the authors' pipeline: Using reference gene primer amplification, nucleated cell counts were estimated. Repertoires were generated with immunoSEQ multiplex PCR, while TCRdb's copy carries only in-frame clones and drops some. Clone size and the V and J calls come from that table; the DNA yielded D and trimming. This table holds about 260,000 clones, about 87% found once. The sequence derives from a woman in her forties who had recovered from COVID-19. The sample was peripheral blood. The V call is TRBV5-4, the J call TRBJ2-6, with a possible D match to TRBD2 (6 bases). CDR3 bases: TGTGCCAGCAGCGGCAGGGAGGCTGGGGCCAACGTCCTGACTTTC. Encoded protein: CASSGREAGANVLTF.